This TCR beta chain was recovered during a study of blood T cell repertoires in COVID-19 (dated by TCRdb to the early 2020s). Describing the broader study: Samples from collaborators originated in the United States, Italy and Spain and spanned both the acute and convalescent phases of COVID-19. Subjects who had been exposed to COVID-19, were actively infected with it, or had recovered from it provided the deeply sampled blood TCRbeta repertoires that made up the dataset. HLA class I and class II types, where available, came from metadata supplied by the sample provider rather than from assay-based typing. The samples were drawn from two sources: the first 160 participants of the ongoing ImmuneRACE study, and 1,254 subjects contributed by 6 global collaborators. The material from the prospective study consisted of cDNA or gDNA derived from T cells, B-cell-depleted T cells, or PBMCs. A freely available public database, intended as a resource for researchers studying the immune response to SARS-CoV-2, is where the repertoires were released. Sample metadata almost always included a de-identified subject ID, COVID-19 status, age in years and sex. Study-wide findings and limitations: Clinical and demographic metadata were provided uncurated, with the amount varying by source and participant.

The cysteine opens and the phenylalanine closes a CDR3 of 13 amino acids. Just the 39-base CDR3 DNA is kept, in frame starting at base 1. The germline V gene (reference sequence) specifies GTSNPN as CDR1 and SVGIG as CDR2. V is clipped by 0 bases and J by 9 bases, and the sequence between their germline boundaries is 12 bases long. Details on this clone: Its binding antigen is unknown. The sample holds no much larger clone one base away, and base qualities are not on file.

Participants in the prospective study were aged 18 to 89 years, lived in 20 to 30 United States geographic areas, and enrolled through a virtual design. In the prospective study, participants were assigned to cohorts based on the clinical history participants reported in a screening survey and a study questionnaire. Recovered participants in ImmuneRACE Cohort 3 were defined as having two consecutive negative NP/OP PCR tests, clearance from a healthcare professional, or resolution of symptoms. In the prospective study, whole blood, serum and a nasopharyngeal or oropharyngeal swab were collected from each participant by mobile phlebotomists. Additional blood draws and questionnaires over an approximately 2-month period could optionally be provided by prospective study participants. Prospective study blood samples were shipped either frozen or at room temperature before DNA extraction. TCRbeta CDR3 regions were amplified from genomic DNA using the immunoSEQ Assay, a bias-controlled multiplex PCR. The published analysis was carried out like this. Nucleated cell counts per sample were estimated from amplification of reference gene primers within the assay. Sequence reads were collapsed and filtered to measure the absolute abundance of every unique TCRbeta CDR3 rearrangement. Productive Simpson clonality was computed per sample as the square root of Simpson's diversity index over productive rearrangements. Not all clones reach the TCRdb copy of this immuneACCESS table, which keeps in-frame sequences only. Checked studies attribute under half of the gap to unresolved V genes and leave the rest unexplained. Clone size and V and J calls were adopted from that table, with D and trimming inferred from the DNA. The table for this sample lists about 280,000 clones; 75% to 90% of them were counted only once. The biggest ten clones account for about 2.7% of the sample.

The receptor comes from a woman between 45 and 65 years old who had recovered from COVID-19. Sequencing was performed on PBMCs or T cells enriched from blood (not recorded which). In this chain, TRBV30 is recombined with TRBJ2-1, with no confidently assigned D gene. The nucleotides read TGTGCCTGGAGTGTACGGGTAGTTAGTGAGCAGTTCTTC. The encoded protein is CAWSVRVVSEQFF.